Below are 18 T cell receptor beta chains sequenced from a single sample in a study of blood T cell repertoires in COVID-19. Here immunoSEQ multiplex PCR was the method, and the copy in TCRdb shows in-frame clones only, minus some. The sample records around 250,000 clones, roughly 88% being singletons. Sequenced input: PBMCs or T cells enriched from blood (not recorded which). The receptor source for this set is a woman in her forties with acute COVID-19.

This clone has just a few counts. The V and J genes are TRBV4-1 and TRBJ2-1; D not resolved. Germline CDR1 reads MGHRA; CDR2 reads YSYEKL. This CDR3 is built from 14 residues. The V end was cut by 1 base, the J end by 5 bases, with 9 bases between. The CDR3 protein is CASSQGYFDNEQFF. Written as DNA, the CDR3 is TGCGCCAGCAGCCAAGGATACTTTGACAATGAGCAGTTCTTC.

The chain has TRBV25-1 and TRBJ1-2; 8 nucleotides align to TRBD1. CDR3 size: 13 residues. Germline V gene sequence: CDR1 MGHDK, CDR2 SYGVNS. V shed 6 bases, J shed 4 bases, and the junction held 4 bases outside the gene matches. The CDR3 reads CASRDRDLYGYTF. The CDR3 coding sequence is TGTGCCAGCAGGGACAGGGACCTCTATGGCTACACCTTC.

The V call is TRBV2, the J call TRBJ1-5, with D possibly TRBD1 on 6 matching bases. Germline values: CDR1 SNHLY, CDR2 FYNNEI. The CDR3 covers 14 residues. V was clipped by 7 bases and J by 0 bases, with 10 bases between them. The CDR3 is CASTRQASNQPQHF. The CDR3 DNA reads TGTGCCAGCACGCGACAGGCTAGCAATCAGCCCCAGCATTTT.

This clone was picked up one time. The chain uses TRBV28 and TRBJ2-6; D is undetermined. Germline values: CDR1 MDHEN, CDR2 SYDVKM. The CDR3 extends over 14 amino acids. Trimming shortened V by 6 bases and J by 0 bases, and 6 bases separated the two germline ends. The CDR3 bases are TGTGCCAGCAGCTGGAGCTCTGGGGCCAACGTCCTGACTTTC. This gives the protein CASSWSSGANVLTF. Filled out from reference TRBV28 and TRBJ2-6, the complete variable domain reads DVKVTQSSRYLVKRTGEKVFLECVQDMDHENMFWYRQDPGLGLRLIYFSYDVKMKEKGDIPEGYSVSREKKERFSLILESASTNQTSMYLCASSWSSGANVLTFGAGSRLTVL.

This sequence joins TRBV11-2 and TRBJ1-1; D call uncertain. The V gene's germline CDR1 is SGHAT and CDR2 FQNNGV. This CDR3 spans 17 amino acids. Trimming removed 5 bases from V and 5 bases from J, with 24 bases in between. CDR3 residues: CASSQEPHWARTTEAFF. CDR3 nucleotide sequence: TGTGCCAGCAGCCAGGAACCCCATTGGGCTCGAACAACTGAAGCTTTCTTT.

This chain connects TRBV7-9 to TRBJ1-3; D call uncertain. This CDR3 has 15 residues. Germline lookup yields CDR1 SEHNR and CDR2 FQNEAQ (reference sequence). V was pared by 5 bases and J by 2 bases, with 13 bases between. The CDR3 nucleotides read TGTGCCAGCAGCCCCATAGGCGGGGCTGGAAACACCATATATTTT. Translation gives CASSPIGGAGNTIYF.

This sequence joins TRBV30 and TRBJ1-1, with 10 bases that match TRBD1. The CDR3 length is 16 residues. V shed 7 bases, J shed 0 bases, and the junction held 11 bases outside the gene matches. Germline CDR1 GTSNPN, CDR2 SVGIG (reference sequence). The CDR3 reads CASDRDRGRMNTEAFF. CDR3 in DNA: TGTGCCTCCGATAGGGACAGGGGACGCATGAACACTGAAGCTTTCTTT.

The CDR3 region has the DNA TGTGCCAGCCGACAGGTACTGGGTTCTGGAAACACCATATATTTT. Translated, it gives CASRQVLGSGNTIYF. The J gene is TRBJ1-3, the V gene TRBV19, with D possibly being TRBD1 (6 bases). The V and J ends lost 9 bases and 1 base respectively, with 16 bases between them. CDR1 and CDR2 (germline): LNHDA, SQIVND (reference sequence). The CDR3 is made up of 15 amino acids.

A word on this clone: This specimen includes other DNA sequences encoding the same CDR3. V is TRBV5-1 and J is TRBJ1-5, with 10 nucleotides matching TRBD1. The ends lost 3 bases at V and 5 bases at J; junction bases unmatched: 2. CDR3 size: 14 residues. Germline V CDR1 and CDR2: SGHRS, YFSETQ. The CDR3 loop reads CASSSGQGDQPQHF. As DNA, the CDR3 is TGCGCCAGCAGCTCTGGACAGGGGGATCAGCCCCAGCATTTT. Using reference TRBV5-1 and TRBJ1-5 for the parts outside the CDR3, the full variable domain is KAGVTQTPRYLIKTRGQQVTLSCSPISGHRSVSWYQQTPGQGLQFLFEYFSETQRNKGNFPGRFSGRQFSNSRSEMNVSTLELGDSALYLCASSSGQGDQPQHFGDGTRLSIL.

This clone was recorded many times. The chain links TRBV7-8 to TRBJ2-7; D is possibly TRBD2 (5 bases). Germline V lookup: CDR1 SGHVS, CDR2 FQNEAQ. V dropped 1 base and J dropped 2 bases, with 9 bases sitting between them. There are 14 residues in the CDR3. The CDR3 here is CASSLGTGTYEQYF. The CDR3 DNA is TGTGCCAGCAGCTTAGGGACTGGCACCTACGAGCAGTACTTC.

This clone was counted a single time. The chain employs TRBV11-3 and TRBJ1-6, with 8 bases fitting TRBD1. V was clipped by 5 bases and J by 7 bases; unmatched bases: 10. The germline CDR1 and CDR2 sequences are SGHNT and YENEEA. The CDR3 length is 16 residues. CDR3 in amino acids: CASSERQGFSNSPLHF. In DNA, the CDR3 is TGTGCCAGCAGCGAACGACAGGGGTTCTCGAATTCACCCCTCCACTTT.

The gene calls are TRBV6-1 and TRBJ1-5; 10 bases are a match to TRBD1. Per germline, CDR1 MNHNS and CDR2 SASEGT. This CDR3 contains 15 residues. Trimming cost V 2 bases and J 6 bases; bases outside gene matches: 4. The DNA for the CDR3 is TGTGCCAGCAGTGAAACCGGGACAGGGGTTCAGCCCCAGCATTTT. It specifies CASSETGTGVQPQHF.

The chain uses TRBV19 and TRBJ1-5, with 8 bases that match TRBD1. Germline V gives CDR1 LNHDA, CDR2 SQIVND (reference sequence). This CDR3 spans 14 amino acids. The V segment lost 7 bases and the J segment 1 base; nucleotides outside the gene matches: 3. The CDR3 loop reads CASKDRVSNQPQHF. The DNA for the CDR3 is TGTGCCAGTAAGGACAGGGTAAGCAATCAGCCCCAGCATTTT.

The chain couples TRBV19 to TRBJ1-2; possible D gene TRBD1, 6 bases. The ends were cut back, 3 bases at V and 5 bases at J, with 10 bases in the middle. Per germline, CDR1 LNHDA and CDR2 SQIVND (reference sequence). The CDR3 spans 13 residues. Here the CDR3 DNA reads TGTGCCAGTAGTATGGGACAAGTTTATGGCTACACCTTC. Amino acids: CASSMGQVYGYTF.

The rearrangement uses TRBV19 and TRBJ1-5; D perhaps matches TRBD1 (6 bases). Germline V CDR1 and CDR2: LNHDA, SQIVND (reference sequence). V was clipped by 6 bases and J by 3 bases, with 15 bases between them. The CDR3 length is 15 residues. The CDR3 nucleotides read TGTGCCAGTAGAAAACCAGGACAGCCCAATCAGCCCCAGCATTTT. Protein product: CASRKPGQPNQPQHF.

This clone was detected only a few times. The V and J genes are TRBV3-1 (or the pseudogene TRBV3-2) and TRBJ2-1; TRBD2 is a possible D gene (6 bases). CDR1 is LGHDT, CDR2 YNNKEL, per germline (reference sequence). The CDR3 has 15 residues. V was shortened by 4 bases and J by 4 bases, with 14 bases between the two germline ends. For the CDR3, the DNA is TGTGCCAGCAGCCGCGGAGGGCCGGGTTACAATGAGCAGTTCTTC. It yields the protein CASSRGGPGYNEQFF.

As DNA, the CDR3 is TGTGCCAGCGGCCGGACAGGGGGTGCTGGGGCCAACGTCCTGACTTTC. This sequence encodes CASGRTGGAGANVLTF. The chain joins TRBV11-3 to TRBJ2-6; 10 bases align to TRBD1. The V and J ends lost 8 bases and 2 bases, in that order; junction bases with no gene match: 6. The CDR3 runs to 16 residues. Per germline, CDR1 SGHNT and CDR2 YENEEA. The full variable domain, rest sourced from reference TRBV11-3 and TRBJ2-6, is EAGVVQSPRYKIIEKKQPVAFWCNPISGHNTLYWYLQNLGQGPELLIRYENEEAVDDSQLPKDRFSAERLKGVDSTLKIQPAELGDSAVYLCASGRTGGAGANVLTFGAGSRLTVL.

This sequence joins TRBV9 and TRBJ1-6; 8 bases match TRBD1. There are 17 residues in the CDR3. With V trimmed by 3 bases and J by 5 bases, 10 bases remained unmatched. CDR1 is SGDLS and CDR2 is YYNGEE in the germline V gene. CDR3 bases: TGTGCCAGCAGCGCAGACAGGGGAGGCTTCAATAATTCACCCCTCCACTTT. Its translation: CASSADRGGFNNSPLHF.